The 8 T cell receptor beta chains below were found in one sample sequenced in a study of blood T cell repertoires in COVID-19. This table comes from immunoSEQ multiplex PCR, and its TCRdb copy is limited to in-frame clones, with some not included. The sample shows 80,000 or so clones, around four fifths of them seen only once. The specimen was peripheral blood. Receptor source: a human donor in a cohort sampled during active COVID-19.

This chain's CDR3 is CASSSQGAIYEQYF. Here the CDR3 DNA reads TGTGCCAGCAGCTCCCAGGGGGCGATATACGAGCAGTACTTC. The chain has TRBV7-2 and TRBJ2-7, with TRBD1 matching 8 bases. The ends lost 4 bases at V and 4 bases at J; junction bases unmatched: 6. Germline V gene lookup returns CDR1 SGHTA and CDR2 FQGNSA. The CDR3 loop spans 14 amino acids.

This chain links TRBV20-1 with TRBJ1-2; D might be TRBD1 (6 bases). Germline CDR1 is DFQATT and CDR2 is SNEGSKA (reference sequence). Deletions cut 3 bases from V and 4 bases from J, with 21 bases between. The CDR3 consists of 16 residues. CDR3 bases: TGCAGTGCTAGTGACCCGACAGGCCCTTTAGCCTATGGCTACACCTTC. Amino acids: CSASDPTGPLAYGYTF.

The chain combines TRBV18 with TRBJ1-2; D might be TRBD1 (5 bases). V was trimmed by 2 bases and J by 3 bases, leaving 10 bases between them. The CDR3 spans 14 residues. In germline, CDR1 is KGHSH, CDR2 LQKENI. CDR3 loop: CASSPSGKDYGYTF. The CDR3 DNA reads TGTGCCAGCTCACCATCAGGGAAGGACTATGGCTACACCTTC.

V is TRBV5-4 and J is TRBJ2-7; 11 bases fit TRBD1. Germline CDR1 and CDR2: SGHNT and YYREEE (reference sequence). The CDR3 loop spans 16 amino acids. With V trimmed by 3 bases and J by 1 base, 6 bases remained unmatched. This CDR3 is CASSSPGQGESYEQYF. DNA for the CDR3: TGTGCCAGCAGCTCCCCGGGACAGGGGGAATCCTACGAGCAGTACTTC.

The chain uses TRBV19 and TRBJ2-3, with 9 bases aligning to TRBD2. The germline V gene encodes CDR1 LNHDA and CDR2 SQIVND (reference sequence). The V gene end was trimmed by 10 bases and the J gene end by 6 bases; junction bases not matched to a gene: 5. This CDR3 contains 12 residues. The CDR3 coding sequence is TGTGCCACCAGACTAGCGGCGGATACGCAGTATTTT. Translation gives CATRLAADTQYF.

The chain links TRBV18 to TRBJ1-1, with 7 nucleotides matching TRBD1. The CDR3 length is 17 residues. The V gene's germline CDR1 is KGHSH and CDR2 LQKENI. Trimming took 0 bases from V and 7 from J; bases not matched to a gene: 14. CDR3 sequence: CASSPPGGPARDSEAFF. The CDR3 DNA reads TGTGCCAGCTCACCACCGGGGGGTCCGGCCCGGGACAGTGAAGCTTTCTTT.

The genes are TRBV19 and TRBJ1-2, with D maybe TRBD1 (5 bases). Between the trimmed V and J ends, which lost 4 bases and 6 bases, there was a span of 12 bases. This CDR3 contains 13 residues. The V gene's germline CDR1 is LNHDA and CDR2 SQIVND (reference sequence). The CDR3 loop reads CASSTQGGHGYTF. The CDR3 DNA follows: TGTGCCAGTAGTACTCAGGGAGGGCATGGCTACACCTTC.

This clone was picked up a small number of times. DNA of the CDR3: TGTGCCAGCAGCAGCCCAGGGACAGGGGTGAAATCTGGGGCCAACGTCCTGACTTTC. As protein: CASSSPGTGVKSGANVLTF. This sequence joins TRBV5-6 and TRBJ2-6; 10 bases are shared with TRBD1. The ends lost 4 bases at V and 1 base at J; junction bases unmatched: 11. The CDR3 is 19 residues long. Looked up from germline, CDR1 is SGHDT and CDR2 is YYEEEE.